The rows below give T cell receptor beta chains drawn from one sample of a study of CD8 T cells in Susac syndrome. Using its own MiXCR run on the immunoSEQ multiplex PCR reads, TCRdb lists one record per CDR3 protein. Of about 130,000 distinct CDR3 sequences detected, about 94% appear once; the ten largest clones hold more than 0.075%. Sequences were obtained from CD4+ T cells from PBMCs. Receptor source: a human donor in good health. Both conserved end residues are part of each CDR3. A row's size may be missing; if present it is once, few, many or a size class.

CDR3aa	len	abundance	v_gene
CATSDDKVDTDTQYF	15	.	TRBV24-1
CASSLVRVGETQYF	14	.	TRBV7-2
CASSQVLAEYNEQFF	15	.	TRBV3-1
CASRRLTGSYEQYF	14	.	TRBV6-6
CSARASGDGGSYEQYF	16	.	TRBV20-1
CSATTGGLENIQYF	14	.	TRBV20-1
CASSSGPGQGAEYF	14	.	TRBV5-1
CSVEGADRLSTDTQYF	16	.	TRBV29-1
CASSLYGGEDTQYF	14	.	TRBV5-1
CASSQAAGGGPSYNEQFF	18	.	TRBV3-1
CSVEDLFPREAQYF	14	.	TRBV29-1
CASSYGHQVYEQYF	14	.	TRBV6-2/TRBV6-3
CSASPSADEQFF	12	once	TRBV20-1
CATGGGGKTYEQYF	14	.	TRBV5-4
CASTLGNQPQHF	12	.	TRBV12-3/TRBV12-4
CASSPSTGFNYGYTF	15	.	TRBV18
CASSLQGSRNSPLHF	15	.	TRBV7-9
CASSSLQGGYGYTF	14	.	TRBV6-5
CASSEAPPDTQYF	13	.	TRBV6-1
CSVGQGANEQYF	12	.	TRBV29-1
CASSQAMRAYEQYF	14	.	TRBV4-2
CASRAGTGAPEAFF	14	.	TRBV5-1
CASSPRRGAYNEQFF	15	once	TRBV3-1
CASSFQGAREKLFF	14	.	TRBV27
CASSLVPRGDPYNEQFF	17	.	TRBV7-2
CASRPYRQTNYGYTF	15	.	TRBV6-2/TRBV6-3
CASSQDLRSQETQYF	15	.	TRBV3-1
CASSGGRGTGELFF	14	.	TRBV2
CASSYDFGRAGNTIYF	16	.	TRBV6-5